A selection of T cell receptor beta chains follows, all from one sample in a study of T cells in narcolepsy. Only in-frame clones appear in the TCRdb table, and some are missing; sequencing was by immunoSEQ multiplex PCR. The data contain some 32,000 clones, roughly 80% of them seen just once; the ten biggest clones take up 3.8%. The sequenced sample consisted of memory (CD45RA-) CD4+ T cells from blood. Every receptor here comes from a human donor in good health. CDR3s include the opening cysteine and the closing phenylalanine or tryptophan. The D gene is left open where the match is weak. A row's size may be missing; if present it is once, few, many or a size class.

d_call: -; j_call: TRBJ1-5; v_call: TRBV6-5; clone_size: -; cdr3_nt: TGTGCCAGCAGTTTATTCTACGACATCTCCCAGCCCCAGCATTTT; cdr3_aa: CASSLFYDISQPQHF
d_call: -; j_call: TRBJ1-1; v_call: TRBV25-1; clone_size: -; cdr3_nt: TGTGCCAGCAGTGAATATACCGGGACTGAAGCTTTCTTT; cdr3_aa: CASSEYTGTEAFF
d_call: -; j_call: TRBJ2-1; v_call: TRBV7-9; clone_size: -; cdr3_nt: TGTGCCAGCAGCTTAGTAGTAGGACAATACCGTGAGCAGTTCTTC; cdr3_aa: CASSLVVGQYREQFF
d_call: TRBD1; j_call: TRBJ1-2; v_call: TRBV14; clone_size: -; cdr3_nt: TGTGCCAGCAGCCCTCCGGGACAGGGGGTATATGGCTACACCTTC; cdr3_aa: CASSPPGQGVYGYTF
d_call: -; j_call: TRBJ2-3; v_call: TRBV16; clone_size: -; cdr3_nt: TGTGCCAGCAGCCCAGGAACTAGGAACGTAGATACGCAGTATTTT; cdr3_aa: CASSPGTRNVDTQYF
d_call: TRBD2; j_call: TRBJ2-7; v_call: TRBV5-6; clone_size: -; cdr3_nt: TGTGCCAGCAGCTTAAAGGGACTAGCGCTGCTGGACGAGCAGTACTTC; cdr3_aa: CASSLKGLALLDEQYF
d_call: -; j_call: TRBJ1-2; v_call: TRBV6-5; clone_size: -; cdr3_nt: TGTGCCAGCAGTTCCCGACGGACTTCTAACTATGGCTACACCTTC; cdr3_aa: CASSSRRTSNYGYTF
d_call: -; j_call: TRBJ1-2; v_call: TRBV5-6; clone_size: -; cdr3_nt: TGTGCCAGCAGAATCTTAGCGCTGGGGGCGGATGGCTACACCTTC; cdr3_aa: CASRILALGADGYTF
d_call: -; j_call: TRBJ2-7; v_call: TRBV6-5; clone_size: -; cdr3_nt: TGTGCCAGCACCCTAGGGGAGTATTCCTACGAGCAGTACTTC; cdr3_aa: CASTLGEYSYEQYF
d_call: TRBD2; j_call: TRBJ2-3; v_call: TRBV14; clone_size: -; cdr3_nt: TGTGCCAGCAGGACTAGCGGGAGACCAGATACGCAGTATTTT; cdr3_aa: CASRTSGRPDTQYF
d_call: TRBD2; j_call: TRBJ2-3; v_call: TRBV27; clone_size: -; cdr3_nt: TGTGCCAGCAGTTACACTTCCGGGACTAGCAAGTATTTT; cdr3_aa: CASSYTSGTSKYF
d_call: TRBD1; j_call: TRBJ2-7; v_call: TRBV5-8; clone_size: -; cdr3_nt: TGTGCCAGCAGCTTGGTTTCAGGGGGCGGCGAGCAGTACTTC; cdr3_aa: CASSLVSGGGEQYF
d_call: -; j_call: TRBJ1-5; v_call: TRBV7-2; clone_size: -; cdr3_nt: TGTGCCAGCAGCTTATCAGGGGCTGCGATTCAGCCCCAGCATTTT; cdr3_aa: CASSLSGAAIQPQHF
d_call: TRBD2; j_call: TRBJ2-3; v_call: TRBV13; clone_size: -; cdr3_nt: TGTGCCAGCAGCAGGACTAGTACAGATACGCAGTATTTT; cdr3_aa: CASSRTSTDTQYF
d_call: TRBD2; j_call: TRBJ2-7; v_call: TRBV5-1; clone_size: -; cdr3_nt: TGCGCCAGCAGCTCCTCCTACCAGACTAGCGGGAACGAGCAGTACTTC; cdr3_aa: CASSSSYQTSGNEQYF
d_call: -; j_call: TRBJ2-1; v_call: TRBV19; clone_size: -; cdr3_nt: TGTGCCAGTAGCCTACGACAGGGTGGCGGGACTACCTACAATGAGCAGTTCTTC; cdr3_aa: CASSLRQGGGTTYNEQFF
d_call: TRBD2; j_call: TRBJ2-1; v_call: TRBV5-1; clone_size: -; cdr3_nt: TGCGCCAGCAGCTTGGATTCGCGGGAGGGCCGACGGGAGTACAATGAGCAGTTCTTC; cdr3_aa: CASSLDSREGRREYNEQFF
d_call: TRBD1; j_call: TRBJ1-1; v_call: TRBV11-3; clone_size: -; cdr3_nt: TGTGCCAGCAGCCCCCGACAGGGGATTTTCACTGAAGCTTTCTTT; cdr3_aa: CASSPRQGIFTEAFF
d_call: -; j_call: TRBJ2-2; v_call: TRBV7-9; clone_size: -; cdr3_nt: TGTGCCAGCAGCCCAGCAGGTCCCGACACCGGGGAGCTGTTTTTT; cdr3_aa: CASSPAGPDTGELFF
d_call: TRBD1; j_call: TRBJ2-7; v_call: TRBV7-8; clone_size: -; cdr3_nt: TGTGCCAGCAACGTAGGGACAGGGCCCTACGAGCAGTACTTC; cdr3_aa: CASNVGTGPYEQYF
d_call: -; j_call: TRBJ2-7; v_call: TRBV30; clone_size: -; cdr3_nt: TGTGCCTGGTCTATACGTCCTTCTAGCATAGCATCCTACGAGCAGTACTTC; cdr3_aa: CAWSIRPSSIASYEQYF
d_call: TRBD1; j_call: TRBJ2-3; v_call: TRBV5-1; clone_size: -; cdr3_nt: TGCGCCAGCAGCTTAGGGGGCCGTGTTGGGACGGGAGATACGCAGTATTTT; cdr3_aa: CASSLGGRVGTGDTQYF
d_call: -; j_call: TRBJ1-4; v_call: TRBV2; clone_size: few; cdr3_nt: TGTGCCAGCAGAGATGCAAGAAACTATAATGAAAAACTGTTTTTT; cdr3_aa: CASRDARNYNEKLFF
d_call: TRBD1; j_call: TRBJ2-2; v_call: TRBV7-8; clone_size: -; cdr3_nt: TGTGCCAGCACGACAGGGGCGGGCACCGGGGAGCTGTTTTTT; cdr3_aa: CASTTGAGTGELFF
d_call: TRBD1; j_call: TRBJ1-1; v_call: TRBV19; clone_size: few; cdr3_nt: TGTGCCAGTAGTGTGGACAGGGGTGAAGCTTTCTTT; cdr3_aa: CASSVDRGEAFF
d_call: TRBD2; j_call: TRBJ2-3; v_call: TRBV10-3; clone_size: few; cdr3_nt: TGTGCCATCAGTGCGATGGCGGGAGTGGGCGATACGCAGTATTTT; cdr3_aa: CAISAMAGVGDTQYF
d_call: -; j_call: TRBJ1-1; v_call: TRBV5-6; clone_size: -; cdr3_nt: TGTGCCAGCAGCTCGCCTCGGGGACCGACAGAAGCTTTCTTT; cdr3_aa: CASSSPRGPTEAFF
d_call: -; j_call: TRBJ2-5; v_call: TRBV5-6; clone_size: -; cdr3_nt: TGTGCCAGCAGCCTCGAGTACCAAGAGACCCAGTACTTC; cdr3_aa: CASSLEYQETQYF
d_call: -; j_call: TRBJ2-3; v_call: TRBV19; clone_size: -; cdr3_nt: TGTGCCAGTAGTAGACAGTCAGATACGCAGTATTTT; cdr3_aa: CASSRQSDTQYF
d_call: -; j_call: TRBJ2-5; v_call: TRBV18; clone_size: -; cdr3_nt: TGTGCCAGCTCACAAGTCAGAGGGGAAGAGACCCAGTACTTC; cdr3_aa: CASSQVRGEETQYF
d_call: -; j_call: TRBJ2-2; v_call: TRBV5-1; clone_size: -; cdr3_nt: TGCGCCAGCAGCTTGGTCACGGAGCGCGGCGGGGAGCTGTTTTTT; cdr3_aa: CASSLVTERGGELFF
d_call: -; j_call: TRBJ2-5; v_call: TRBV6-1; clone_size: few; cdr3_nt: TGTGCCAGCTTCTTAGCGTCACAAGAGACCCAGTACTTC; cdr3_aa: CASFLASQETQYF
d_call: TRBD2; j_call: TRBJ2-1; v_call: TRBV7-6; clone_size: -; cdr3_nt: TGTGCCAGCAGCTTAGGACTAGCGGGAGGGAACAATGAGCAGTTCTTC; cdr3_aa: CASSLGLAGGNNEQFF
d_call: -; j_call: TRBJ2-7; v_call: TRBV5-4; clone_size: medium-sized; cdr3_nt: TGTGCCAGCAGCTTAAGATATAAACGGGACATAACTACCTACGAGCAGTACTTC; cdr3_aa: CASSLRYKRDITTYEQYF
d_call: TRBD1; j_call: TRBJ1-4; v_call: TRBV5-4; clone_size: -; cdr3_nt: TGTGCCAGCAGCTTACAGGGGCGCGATGAAAAACTGTTTTTT; cdr3_aa: CASSLQGRDEKLFF
d_call: TRBD2; j_call: TRBJ2-3; v_call: TRBV2; clone_size: -; cdr3_nt: TGTGCCAGCGGGGGGGGGACTAGCGGAACTCGGCGCACAGATACGCAGTATTTT; cdr3_aa: CASGGGTSGTRRTDTQYF
d_call: -; j_call: TRBJ1-2; v_call: TRBV18; clone_size: -; cdr3_nt: TGTGCCAGCTCACCACTATCCCTTCAACAGTTGGGCTACACCTTC; cdr3_aa: CASSPLSLQQLGYTF
d_call: TRBD1; j_call: TRBJ2-1; v_call: TRBV7-6; clone_size: -; cdr3_nt: TGTGCCAGCAGCCCTCAGCCGGGGACAGGGAGCTCCTACAATGAGCAGTTCTTC; cdr3_aa: CASSPQPGTGSSYNEQFF
d_call: -; j_call: TRBJ1-1; v_call: TRBV6-1; clone_size: -; cdr3_nt: TGTGCCAGCACCAACGCGGGGGCGATGAACACTGAAGCTTTCTTT; cdr3_aa: CASTNAGAMNTEAFF
d_call: -; j_call: TRBJ1-1; v_call: TRBV7-9; clone_size: medium-sized; cdr3_nt: TGTGCCAGCAGCTTATATGGAGAGGGCTCAGCTTTCTTT; cdr3_aa: CASSLYGEGSAFF
d_call: -; j_call: TRBJ2-1; v_call: TRBV7-8; clone_size: -; cdr3_nt: TGTGCCAGCACCGAAAGCTTACGTCGGGAGTCCTACAATGAGCAGTTCTTC; cdr3_aa: CASTESLRRESYNEQFF
d_call: TRBD1; j_call: TRBJ2-1; v_call: TRBV5-1; clone_size: -; cdr3_nt: TGCGCCAGCAGCGTGGGACAGGGGATGTGGTTCTTC; cdr3_aa: CASSVGQGMWFF
d_call: TRBD2; j_call: TRBJ2-2; v_call: TRBV9; clone_size: -; cdr3_nt: TGTGCCAGCAGCGTAGCCCCCTTGGCGGGAGTAGGCACCGGGGAGCTGTTTTTT; cdr3_aa: CASSVAPLAGVGTGELFF